What follows are 27 T cell receptor beta chains derived from one specimen sequenced in a study of beta chain features in type 1 diabetes. Study results and limitations: People with Type 1 diabetes carried modestly yet significantly shorter TCRB CDR3s in all four CD4+ subsets.

Their antigens remain unidentified. Investigators reverse transcribed all isolated RNA, so they sequenced expressed TCRB transcripts. The table came from immunoSEQ multiplex PCR; TCRdb's copy has only in-frame clones and leaves some out. The sample includes 600,000 or so clones, roughly an eighth of them seen just once. What was sequenced was naive CD4+ T cells from blood. Receptors were obtained from a man younger than 35 with type 1 diabetes.

This clone was seen only a few times. This rearrangement joins TRBV7-6 to TRBJ2-5; 8 bases agree with TRBD1. Trimming took 5 bases from V and 3 from J; bases not matched to a gene: 14. In germline, CDR1 is SGHVS, CDR2 FNYEAQ. This CDR3 is built from 17 residues. The CDR3 DNA reads TGTGCCAGCAGCGAGAGCGCAGGGGGCGCGAGGAAAGAGACCCAGTACTTC. Amino acid sequence: CASSESAGGARKETQYF.

This rearrangement joins TRBV27 to TRBJ2-5; unclear D gene. Trimming left V 6 bases short and J 3 bases short, with 14 bases between. This CDR3 has 14 residues. Germline assignment: CDR1 MNHEY and CDR2 SMNVEV (reference sequence). Written as DNA, the CDR3 is TGTGCCAGCAGCTTTCGGGTCAACAAAGAGACCCAGTACTTC. Translation: CASSFRVNKETQYF.

CDR3 loop: CASSGAGTGVAEQYF. The CDR3 DNA reads as TGTGCCAGCAGTGGGGCTGGGACAGGGGTTGCCGAGCAGTACTTC. V gene TRBV28 combines with J gene TRBJ2-7; 10 nucleotides agree with TRBD1. Trimming cost V 5 bases and J 6 bases; bases outside gene matches: 10. In germline, CDR1 is MDHEN, CDR2 SYDVKM. The CDR3 is made up of 15 amino acids.

This clone turned up a few times. The chain carries TRBV7-8 and TRBJ2-2, with D tentatively TRBD1 (6 bases). V was shortened by 2 bases and J by 5 bases, with 9 bases between the two germline ends. Germline lookup yields CDR1 SGHVS and CDR2 FQNEAQ. The CDR3 contains 14 residues. The chain's CDR3 is CASSLTGNTGELFF. The DNA for the CDR3 is TGTGCCAGCAGCTTAACAGGGAATACCGGGGAGCTGTTTTTT. The whole variable domain, remainder taken from reference TRBV7-8 and TRBJ2-2, is GAGVSQSPRYKVAKRGQDVALRCDPISGHVSLFWYQQALGQGPEFLTYFQNEAQLDKSGLPSDRFFAERPEGSVSTLKIQRTQQEDSAVYLCASSLTGNTGELFFGEGSRLTVL.

This clone was seen a few times. The chain has TRBV7-2 and TRBJ1-4; unclear D gene. The ends were cut back, 2 bases at V and 3 bases at J, with 10 bases in the middle. Germline CDR1 and CDR2: SGHTA and FQGNSA. There are 15 residues in the CDR3. The CDR3 DNA reads TGTGCCAGCAGCTTACAGGCCTCGGCTAATGAAAAACTGTTTTTT. Translated, it gives CASSLQASANEKLFF.

This clone was detected only a few times. The chain uses TRBV27 and TRBJ2-1; 11 nucleotides match TRBD1. The J segment lost 10 bases and the V segment lost 8 bases, leaving 10 bases of the junction unmatched. CDR1 is MNHEY, CDR2 SMNVEV, per germline (reference sequence). The length of the CDR3 is 14 residues. Written as DNA, the CDR3 is TGTGCCAGCTTACCGGGACAGGGGGTAGGGGAGCAGTTCTTC. Protein product: CASLPGQGVGEQFF.

The V and J genes are TRBV6-4 and TRBJ2-3; 10 bases map to TRBD2. The CDR3 consists of 15 residues. The junction had 3 bases not matched to a gene; V was cut back by 4 bases and J by 2 bases. The germline gives CDR1 MRHNA, CDR2 SNTAGT. The CDR3: CASSVSGGATDTQYF. In DNA, the CDR3 is TGTGCCAGCAGTGTGAGCGGGGGGGCCACAGATACGCAGTATTTT.

This clone occurred a few times. The J gene is TRBJ1-1, the V gene TRBV10-3; no definite D call. The CDR3 sequence is 13 residues long. Germline CDR1 and CDR2: ENHRY and SYGVKD. The V and J ends lost 6 bases and 3 bases respectively, with 11 bases between them. The CDR3 DNA is TGTGCCATCAGCTTGAGCGGCGACACTGAAGCTTTCTTT. It is translated as CAISLSGDTEAFF.

This rearrangement joins TRBV28 to TRBJ1-1; weak D call: TRBD1 (5 bases). V was pared by 4 bases and J by 4 bases, with 10 bases between. Germline loops: CDR1 MDHEN, CDR2 SYDVKM. The length of the CDR3 is 13 residues. The CDR3 DNA reads as TGTGCCAGCAGTTCCAGGGAAGCCACTGAAGCTTTCTTT. Its translation is CASSSREATEAFF.

The rearrangement links TRBV7-8 to TRBJ1-2; D is perhaps TRBD1 (5 bases). CDR1 is SGHVS and CDR2 is FQNEAQ in the germline V gene. V lost 4 bases, J lost 8 bases, and 17 bases lay in between. This CDR3 is 14 amino acids long. The CDR3 DNA follows: TGTGCCAGCAGCTCCGGGGGACTCGGAAGGGGCTACACCTTC. It encodes CASSSGGLGRGYTF.

DNA of the CDR3: TGCGCCAGCAGGATCCAGGGGGCAAATGAGCAGTTCTTC. Translating it yields CASRIQGANEQFF. The V gene is TRBV10-2, the J gene TRBJ2-1; 8 positions match TRBD1. CDR3 length: 13 amino acids. The germline gives CDR1 WSHSY, CDR2 SAAADI. The V and J ends lost 6 bases and 7 bases, in that order; junction bases with no gene match: 5.

The chain employs TRBV14 and TRBJ2-7; 9 bases are shared with TRBD2. The V segment lost 4 bases and the J segment 2 bases; nucleotides outside the gene matches: 3. Germline V gene lookup returns CDR1 SGHDN and CDR2 FVKESK. CDR3 size: 14 residues. In DNA form, the CDR3 reads TGTGCCAGCAGCCGGAGCGGGAGGACCTACGAGCAGTACTTC. Protein product: CASSRSGRTYEQYF.

The chain links TRBV7-2 to TRBJ2-7; 12 nucleotides agree with TRBD1. Germline assignment: CDR1 SGHTA and CDR2 FQGNSA. With V trimmed by 0 bases and J by 7 bases, 7 bases remained unmatched. This CDR3 has 16 residues. The CDR3 loop reads CASSLAPGQGAFEQYF. CDR3 sequence (DNA): TGTGCCAGCAGCTTAGCTCCGGGACAGGGGGCCTTTGAGCAGTACTTC.

The chain has TRBV30 and TRBJ1-5; D ambiguous. Deletions cut 0 bases from V and 0 bases from J, with 6 bases between. There are 14 residues in the CDR3. Germline V gene data show CDR1 as GTSNPN and CDR2 as SVGIG (reference sequence). The CDR3 sequence is CAWSVVNSNQPQHF. CDR3 sequence (DNA): TGTGCCTGGAGTGTAGTTAATAGCAATCAGCCCCAGCATTTT.

The chain joins TRBV6-5 to TRBJ2-7; 9 positions match TRBD1. The CDR3 extends over 15 amino acids. V trimming: 2 bases; J trimming: 4 bases; junction bases outside the gene matches: 6. CDR1 is MNHEY and CDR2 is SVGAGI in the germline V gene. The CDR3 sequence is CASSYLGQGFYEQYF. The DNA for the CDR3 is TGTGCCAGCAGTTACCTAGGACAGGGGTTTTACGAGCAGTACTTC.

The chain is built from TRBV29-1 and TRBJ1-5; 7 bases match TRBD1. The CDR3 totals 12 residues. The trim removed 7 bases at V and 5 bases at J, leaving 5 bases unmatched. Germline V gene sequence: CDR1 SQVTM, CDR2 ANQGSEA. CDR3 sequence: CSARTGDQPQHF. The CDR3 DNA sequence: TGCAGCGCTAGGACAGGAGATCAGCCCCAGCATTTT.

The chain is built from TRBV28 and TRBJ2-4; TRBD2 agrees at 14 bases. This CDR3 region has 15 residues. Per germline, CDR1 MDHEN and CDR2 SYDVKM. The V and J ends lost 6 bases and 10 bases, in that order; junction bases with no gene match: 8. CDR3 in DNA: TGTGCCAGCAGCCCCGGGACTAGCGGGAGTAGGATTCAGTACTTC. Its translation is CASSPGTSGSRIQYF.

This clone has a handful of counts. The rearrangement joins TRBV18 to TRBJ2-2, with D possibly called TRBD1 or TRBD2 (5 bases each). CDR1 is KGHSH and CDR2 is LQKENI in the germline V gene. This CDR3 has 14 residues. Trimming took 1 base from V and 5 from J, leaving 8 bases between them. CDR3 residues: CASSPREGTGELFF. The CDR3 coding sequence is TGTGCCAGCTCACCACGTGAGGGGACCGGGGAGCTGTTTTTT.

This clone was seen a few times. The rearrangement uses TRBV4-1 and TRBJ2-5; TRBD1 matches at 10 bases. This CDR3 has 16 residues. V gave up 2 bases and J gave up 3 bases; unmatched junction bases: 6. Germline CDR1 is MGHRA and CDR2 is YSYEKL. The CDR3 DNA reads as TGCGCCAGCAGCCAACTAAGGACAGGGGGGAAAGAGACCCAGTACTTC. This gives the protein CASSQLRTGGKETQYF.

This clone occurred a few times. This rearrangement joins TRBV5-4 to TRBJ2-5; D not resolved. Deletions cut 0 bases from V and 2 bases from J, with 5 bases between. The CDR3 is 13 residues long. CDR1 and CDR2 (germline): SGHNT, YYREEE (reference sequence). The CDR3 spells CASSLDRQETQYF. The CDR3 DNA sequence: TGTGCCAGCAGCTTGGACAGACAAGAGACCCAGTACTTC.

J is TRBJ2-2 and V is TRBV18, with 9 nucleotides matching TRBD1. The CDR3 covers 15 residues. V shed 3 bases, J shed 5 bases, and the junction held 4 bases outside the gene matches. CDR1 is KGHSH, CDR2 LQKENI, per germline. CDR3 in DNA: TGTGCCAGCTCACCTCCGACAGGGGGAACCGGGGAGCTGTTTTTT. This translates into CASSPPTGGTGELFF. Based on the CDR3 plus reference TRBV18 and TRBJ2-2, the full variable domain is NAGVMQNPRHLVRRRGQEARLRCSPMKGHSHVYWYRQLPEEGLKFMVYLQKENIIDESGMPKERFSAEFPKEGPSILRIQQVVRGDSAAYFCASSPPTGGTGELFFGEGSRLTVL.

The sample holds a few counts of this clone. The chain couples TRBV30 to TRBJ1-3; D possibly corresponds to TRBD1 (6 bases). This CDR3 is 14 amino acids long. Germline V CDR1 and CDR2: GTSNPN, SVGIG (reference sequence). The V end was cut by 2 bases, the J end by 4 bases, with 12 bases between. The CDR3: CAWSSGTPGNTIYF. CDR3 bases: TGTGCCTGGAGTAGCGGGACACCCGGAAACACCATATATTTT.

The chain's CDR3 is CATSDRWMETQYF. The CDR3 nucleotides are TGTGCCACCTCGGACAGGTGGATGGAGACCCAGTACTTC. The chain employs TRBV6-6 and TRBJ2-5; TRBD1 matches at 7 bases. V shed 10 bases and J 5 bases; nucleotides not matched to a gene: 10. The CDR3 runs to 13 residues. From germline, CDR1 is MNHNY and CDR2 SVGAGI (reference sequence).

This clone was counted a few times. This chain links TRBV5-1 with TRBJ2-5; 8 positions agree with TRBD1. The CDR3 loop spans 14 amino acids. J lost 4 bases, V lost 2 bases, and 4 bases had no gene match. Per the germline V gene, CDR1 is SGHRS and CDR2 is YFSETQ. Here the CDR3 reads CASSFGQGAETQYF. In DNA, the CDR3 is TGCGCCAGCAGCTTTGGACAGGGTGCAGAGACCCAGTACTTC.

The genes are TRBV7-9 and TRBJ1-2; D is uncertain. The CDR3 loop spans 15 amino acids. Germline V gene sequence: CDR1 SEHNR, CDR2 FQNEAQ (reference sequence). V lost 5 bases to trimming and J lost 2 bases, with 15 bases between them. For the CDR3, the DNA is TGTGCCAGCAGCCCAACTCGACGGGGAAACTATGGCTACACCTTC. It translates to CASSPTRRGNYGYTF.

This clone was observed a handful of times. V usage is TRBV5-4 and J usage is TRBJ1-4, with D uncertain. Germline loops: CDR1 SGHNT, CDR2 YYREEE (reference sequence). The CDR3 runs to 17 residues. Trimming stripped 3 bases from V and 0 bases from J, with 15 bases between. CDR3 bases: TGTGCCAGCAGCTCAAGTATAAACAGCGCAACTAATGAAAAACTGTTTTTT. This codes for CASSSSINSATNEKLFF.

This clone was recorded a few times. The rearrangement uses TRBV27 and TRBJ2-7; TRBD1 matches at 9 bases. The J segment lost 3 bases and the V segment lost 4 bases, leaving 4 bases of the junction unmatched. Germline V gene data show CDR1 as MNHEY and CDR2 as SMNVEV (reference sequence). The CDR3 totals 14 residues. CDR3 region: CASSSVTGGYEQYF. As DNA, the CDR3 is TGTGCCAGCAGTTCGGTGACAGGGGGCTACGAGCAGTACTTC.